This T cell receptor (beta chain) was captured by sequencing in a study of chemoradiotherapy in HPV16-positive cancers. Germline CDR1 LGHNA, CDR2 YNFKEQ. The CDR3 runs 15 residues. This clone was detected once. Clones were sequenced by immunoSEQ multiplex PCR, and TCRdb holds only the in-frame ones, with some missing. The sample contains about 22,000 clones, around nine tenths of which appear only once. Sequencing used blood, obtained from a patient who underwent chemoradiotherapy. The chain employs TRBV4-2 and TRBJ2-5; 9 nucleotides line up with TRBD2. The end of the DNA aligns better with TRBJ2-7, so the J call may be wrong. The receptor was isolated from a human donor with HPV-associated anogenital cancer. CDR3 residues: CASSQAVAGVYEQYF. CDR3 nucleotides: TGTGCCAGCAGCCAAGCTGTAGCGGGAGTCTACGAGCAGTACTTC.